This T cell receptor beta chain was identified in a study of radiation and T cells in renal cell carcinoma. Germline CDR1 reads PRHDT; CDR2 reads FYEKMQ (reference sequence). There are 15 residues in the CDR3. The V end lost 4 bases, the J end lost 7 bases, and 17 bases lay between the germline ends. Produced via immunoSEQ multiplex PCR; TCRdb's table is partial and in-frame only. The data contain about 130,000 clones, 88% of them singletons. Indicated time point: baseline pretreatment blood. The sample's treatment: 15 Gy SBRT to primary tumor, nephrectomy 4 weeks later. This clone came up a few times.

Material: blood, obtained from a patient whose treatment included radiotherapy and nephrectomy. The receptor comes from a woman between 45 and 60 years old with renal cell carcinoma. The J gene is TRBJ1-5, the V gene TRBV13; no reliable D call. The CDR3 is CASSYKAGWTQPQHF. The CDR3 DNA reads TGTGCCAGCAGCTACAAAGCGGGTTGGACCCAGCCCCAGCATTTT.